This T cell receptor (beta chain) appears in the sequencing data of a study of beta chain features in type 1 diabetes. Expressed TCRB transcripts got sequenced, as all isolated RNA was reverse transcribed. Here immunoSEQ multiplex PCR was the method, and the copy in TCRdb shows in-frame clones only, minus some. The data contain 600,000 to 750,000 clones, under 15% of them seen just once; the ten biggest clones take up more than 0.1%. To note about this clone: The antigen is undetermined. This sample also contains other DNA sequences that code for the same CDR3.

There are 14 residues in the CDR3. V lost 0 bases to trimming and J lost 0 bases, with 4 bases between them. Germline V gene data show CDR1 as SGHRS and CDR2 as YFSETQ. Findings and limits, study-wide: A moderate, significant TCRB CDR3 shortening appeared in type 1 diabetes across four CD4+ subsets. cDNA-based reads could over-represent cells with high TCR expression.

J is TRBJ2-1 and V is TRBV5-1; D uncertain. The sequenced sample consisted of naive CD4+ T cells from blood. The TCR comes from a man aged 30 to 39 with type 1 diabetes. CDR3 residues: CASSLAFSYNEQFF. The CDR3 DNA reads TGCGCCAGCAGCTTGGCCTTCTCCTACAATGAGCAGTTCTTC.